Listed below are T cell receptor beta chains from one sample, sequenced in a study of T cells in Graves' hyperthyroidism and ophthalmopathy. TCRdb re-called the multiplex PCR reads with MiXCR, one entry per CDR3 protein. Of roughly 280,000 distinct CDR3 sequences listed, about 20% are singletons. The specimen was blood. These receptors were obtained from a man aged 25-40 years with Graves' ophthalmopathy. Each CDR3 is given with its conserved first and last residue.

j_gene | v_gene | CDR3aa
TRBJ2-1 | TRBV6-2/TRBV6-3 | CASRRTEGPGYEQFF
TRBJ1-1 | TRBV6-1 | CAGRGQGASDTEAFF
TRBJ1-2 | TRBV20-1 | CSARVGALSGYTF
TRBJ2-1 | TRBV13 | CASSLGGAPEQFF
TRBJ2-3 | TRBV5-8 | CASSFPRGVGTDTQYF
TRBJ1-5 | TRBV18 | CASSPSGAHQPQHF
TRBJ1-5 | TRBV28 | CASSRRGLGNQPQHF
TRBJ1-2 | TRBV7-8 | CASSPGTTYGYTF
TRBJ2-7 | TRBV6-1 | CASSPPLAGTPNYEQYF
TRBJ1-6 | TRBV28 | CTSSLRGSYNSPLHF
TRBJ2-7 | TRBV5-5 | CASSLLSGEQYF
TRBJ2-3 | TRBV13 | CASSQMTDTQYF
TRBJ2-3 | TRBV7-9 | CASSPPDVADTQYF
TRBJ2-3 | TRBV4-1 | CASSPGLAGGGTSTDTQYF
TRBJ1-2 | TRBV12-5 | CASGPSTQGFGYTF
TRBJ2-1 | TRBV29-1 | CSVEGHNEQFF
TRBJ2-1 | TRBV28 | CASRASGEQFF
TRBJ1-1 | TRBV6-1 | CASSHRTEREAFF
TRBJ1-1 | TRBV13 | CASRREGWNTEAFF
TRBJ1-1 | TRBV12-3/TRBV12-4 | CASSSVTKAFF
TRBJ1-3 | TRBV11-2 | CASSLAPGQHGNTIYF
TRBJ2-1 | TRBV5-1 | CASSWIPGQGYDEQFF
TRBJ1-2 | TRBV4-1 | CASSLGDVLRGYTF
TRBJ2-7 | TRBV6-2/TRBV6-3 | CASGLNLDYEQYF
TRBJ2-7 | TRBV24-1 | CATSEGASYEQYF
TRBJ2-1 | TRBV28 | CASSFEAEQFF
TRBJ1-6 | TRBV6-2/TRBV6-3 | CASRPGRINSPLHF
TRBJ2-1 | TRBV9 | CASSVAATSAFYNEQFF
TRBJ2-2 | TRBV20-1 | CSARVGPTGELFF
TRBJ1-5 | TRBV10-3 | CAISSGILNQPQHF
TRBJ1-6 | TRBV6-1 | CASSENILTPINSPLHF
TRBJ1-2 | TRBV25-1 | CASSVADPRLTF
TRBJ2-5 | TRBV2 | CASSETRHQETQYF
TRBJ2-1 | TRBV29-1 | CSVDLAGSYNEQFF
TRBJ1-1 | TRBV12-3/TRBV12-4 | CASSFGPPGLVVTEAFF
TRBJ1-5 | TRBV20-1 | CSAREAGTANQPQHF
TRBJ2-5 | TRBV11-2 | CASSLSLQGGQETQYF
TRBJ2-3 | TRBV7-3 | CASSFHAPGVSDTQYF
TRBJ1-5 | TRBV19 | CASSIGQGGSNQPQHF
TRBJ2-7 | TRBV12-3/TRBV12-4 | CASRGRGRPEQYF
TRBJ2-7 | TRBV19 | CASSIGAASYEQYF
TRBJ2-7 | TRBV4-1 | CASSQASEQYF
TRBJ1-3 | TRBV25-1 | CASSRGSGGNTIYF
TRBJ2-5 | TRBV5-6 | CASSLGGGARGETQYF
TRBJ2-1 | TRBV6-5 | CASSYPGLNEQFF
TRBJ2-1 | TRBV7-9 | CASSYPPLGAHEQFF
TRBJ2-1 | TRBV6-1 | CASSYDQGARDEQFF
TRBJ2-1 | TRBV11-1 | CASSSDPTGGPYNEQFF
TRBJ2-2 | TRBV6-1 | CASTKDRVIKTGELFF
TRBJ2-1 | TRBV28 | CASSSLAGGRNEQFF